The present T cell receptor beta chain was sequenced within a study of CD8+ T cells in alopecia areata. Overall study results and limits: Normal-skin resident alphabeta T cells also appear among scalp sample sequences. Greater clonality was observed in lesional scalp samples, especially alopecia totalis/universalis, versus normal scalp.

This clone was counted between two and nine times. Its specificity is not known. It was cDNA, reverse transcribed from extracted RNA, that served as the sequencing template. Assay: immunoSEQ multiplex PCR; the TCRdb copy retains only in-frame clones and omits some. This repertoire shows 98,000 or so clones, roughly 60% found once; its top ten account for 20% to 25%. This CDR3 has 16 amino acids. V lost 4 bases and J lost 3, with 19 bases in between. Germline CDR1 MGHDK, CDR2 SYGVNS. Investigators sorted PBMCs to obtain both CD4+ and CD8+ T cells. This chain uses TRBV25-1 with TRBJ2-7; D may be TRBD1 (6 bases). Sequenced input: CD8+ T cells sorted from blood. The receptor was derived from a human donor in good health. DNA for the CDR3: TGTGCCAGCAGTGTGGGTCAGGGGATACCCGTCTACGAGCAGTACTTC. Its translation: CASSVGQGIPVYEQYF.